One sample yielded the 25 T cell receptor beta chains listed below, sequenced in a study of cytomegalovirus exposure and HLA in healthy donors. Use of 60 Vbeta and 13 Jbeta primers characterized the PCR. Produced via immunoSEQ multiplex PCR; TCRdb's table is partial and in-frame only. The repertoire table contains approximately 37,000 clones. Sample: PBMCs. The receptors come from a human donor in good health.

The CDR3 is CASGTGGFSEKLFF. CDR3 DNA: TGTGCCAGTGGGACAGGGGGTTTTTCTGAAAAACTGTTTTTT. The J gene is TRBJ1-4, the V gene TRBV6-1; 11 bases match TRBD1. The J segment lost 7 bases and the V segment lost 9 bases, leaving 7 bases of the junction unmatched. Germline-derived CDR1 and CDR2 are MNHNS and SASEGT. The CDR3 loop spans 14 amino acids.

This chain connects TRBV30 to TRBJ1-2; TRBD1 matches 9 bases. The CDR3 is made up of 12 amino acids. The germline V gene encodes CDR1 GTSNPN and CDR2 SVGIG (reference sequence). With 6 bases clipped from V and 5 bases from J, the junction kept 4 bases outside the gene matches. The DNA of the CDR3 is TGTGCCTGTCACAGGGGGCAGTATGGCTACACCTTC. Its translation is CACHRGQYGYTF.

A remark on this clone: This specimen includes other DNA sequences encoding the same CDR3. The genes are TRBV29-1 and TRBJ1-1; D call uncertain. The germline V gene has CDR1 SQVTM and CDR2 ANQGSEA. This CDR3 has 11 residues. Trimming took 7 bases from V and 4 from J, leaving 10 bases between them. The CDR3 nucleotides read TGCAGCGGACTATGGGTCACTGAAGCTTTCTTT. Translating it yields CSGLWVTEAFF.

The rearrangement joins TRBV28 to TRBJ1-5; no clear D gene. The V gene lost 8 bases and the J gene lost 0 bases, with 8 bases spanning the gap. The CDR3 totals 13 residues. CDR1 is MDHEN and CDR2 is SYDVKM in the germline V gene. The CDR3, as DNA: TGTGCCAGCCGATTGGCTAGCAATCAGCCCCAGCATTTT. Translation: CASRLASNQPQHF.

J is TRBJ2-3 and V is TRBV14, with a weak D call TRBD1 (5 bases). The CDR3 sequence is 14 residues long. CDR1 SGHDN and CDR2 FVKESK come from the germline V gene. V shed 6 bases and J shed 4 bases, with 14 bases lying between them. The chain's CDR3 is CASRDKGAADTQYF. The CDR3 bases are TGTGCCAGCAGGGACAAAGGGGCTGCAGATACGCAGTATTTT.

This chain links TRBV2 with TRBJ2-7; weak D call: TRBD2 (5 bases). The germline V gene encodes CDR1 SNHLY and CDR2 FYNNEI. This CDR3 has 15 amino acids. Trimming pared 4 bases from V and 0 bases from J, leaving 13 bases between. CDR3 nucleotides: TGTGCCAGCAGTGCCACCTATACTAGCTCCTACGAGCAGTACTTC. Protein: CASSATYTSSYEQYF.

The chain links TRBV4-2 to TRBJ2-7; maybe TRBD2 (6 bases). V shed 1 base and J shed 3 bases, with 16 bases lying between them. The CDR3 is 16 amino acids. From germline, CDR1 is LGHNA and CDR2 YNFKEQ. CDR3 amino acids: CASSQGQAQAGYEQYF. The CDR3 region has the DNA TGTGCCAGCAGCCAAGGGCAGGCTCAAGCGGGCTACGAGCAGTACTTC.

This rearrangement joins TRBV28 to TRBJ2-7, with 7 bases fitting TRBD1. Germline trimming cut 5 bases from V and 3 bases from J; bases unmatched to any gene: 4. CDR1 and CDR2 from the germline V gene are MDHEN and SYDVKM. This CDR3 spans 13 amino acids. CDR3 nucleotide sequence: TGTGCCAGCAGTACACAGGGGCGCTACGAGCAGTACTTC. It translates to CASSTQGRYEQYF.

The chain combines TRBV7-9 with TRBJ2-5; D might be TRBD2 (5 bases). The V and J ends lost 3 bases and 2 bases respectively, with 7 bases between them. Per the germline V gene, CDR1 is SEHNR and CDR2 is FQNEAQ (reference sequence). The CDR3 runs to 13 residues. In DNA, the CDR3 is TGTGCCAGCAGCTTTGGGAGACAAGAGACCCAGTACTTC. Its translation is CASSFGRQETQYF.

The chain couples TRBV18 to TRBJ2-1; D is ambiguous. The CDR3 totals 16 residues. From germline, CDR1 is KGHSH and CDR2 LQKENI. Deletions cut 0 bases from V and 4 bases from J, with 13 bases between. CDR3 in DNA: TGTGCCAGCTCACCACCGTCAGGTCAAAAATACAATGAGCAGTTCTTC. Its translation: CASSPPSGQKYNEQFF.

The CDR3 nucleotides read TGTGCCAGCAGCTCACTCGGGGACATCGACAATGAGCAGTTCTTC. Its translation is CASSSLGDIDNEQFF. The rearrangement joins TRBV5-4 to TRBJ2-1, with D possibly being TRBD1 (6 bases). The germline V gene has CDR1 SGHNT and CDR2 YYREEE (reference sequence). V dropped 3 bases and J dropped 5 bases, with 15 bases sitting between them. CDR3 length: 15 amino acids.

The rearrangement links TRBV4-1 to TRBJ2-7, with 9 bases fitting TRBD1. With V trimmed by 4 bases and J by 7 bases, 11 bases remained unmatched. Looked up from germline, CDR1 is MGHRA and CDR2 is YSYEKL. The CDR3 extends over 15 amino acids. DNA of the CDR3: TGCGCCAGCAGCCTAGGCGGGACAGGGAATTCTGAGCAGTACTTC. Its translation: CASSLGGTGNSEQYF.

This sequence joins TRBV30 and TRBJ2-7; D gene uncertain. The CDR3 sequence is 11 residues long. The germline V gene encodes CDR1 GTSNPN and CDR2 SVGIG (reference sequence). With 5 bases removed from V and 3 bases from J, the gap between germline ends came to 8 bases. CDR3 nucleotides: TGTGCCTGGGGCACCGTCTACGAGCAGTACTTC. Amino acids: CAWGTVYEQYF.

This chain joins TRBV7-9 and TRBJ2-2; D ambiguous. Germline V gene lookup returns CDR1 SEHNR and CDR2 FQNEAQ (reference sequence). V was trimmed by 4 bases and J by 5 bases, leaving 5 bases between them. The CDR3 loop spans 12 amino acids. The CDR3 nucleotides read TGTGCCAGCAGCTCGTTGACCGGGGAGCTGTTTTTT. Amino acid sequence: CASSSLTGELFF.

The chain recombines TRBV10-3 with TRBJ1-1; unclear D gene. The CDR3 spans 13 residues. With 3 bases removed from V and 5 bases from J, the gap between germline ends came to 10 bases. The V gene's germline CDR1 is ENHRY and CDR2 SYGVKD. The CDR3 DNA reads TGTGCCATCAGTGACCTTAGGAGAACTGAAGCTTTCTTT. Translating gives CAISDLRRTEAFF.

The V call is TRBV28, the J call TRBJ1-5; D is unclear. This CDR3 is built from 14 residues. Trimming shortened V by 4 bases and J by 8 bases, and 15 bases separated the two germline ends. Germline values: CDR1 MDHEN, CDR2 SYDVKM. The CDR3 protein is CASSSSNPIEPQHF. The CDR3 DNA reads TGTGCCAGCAGTTCCTCGAATCCTATAGAGCCCCAGCATTTT.

The chain carries TRBV19 and TRBJ1-2; 7 bases are shared with TRBD1. The CDR3 length is 13 residues. The trim removed 6 bases at V and 0 bases at J, leaving 1 base unmatched. The germline V gene has CDR1 LNHDA and CDR2 SQIVND (reference sequence). The CDR3 is CASRTGANYGYTF. In nucleotides, the CDR3 is TGTGCCAGTAGAACAGGGGCTAACTATGGCTACACCTTC.

The gene calls are TRBV5-6 and TRBJ2-2; no reliable D call. Germline V CDR1 and CDR2: SGHDT, YYEEEE. This CDR3 has 14 amino acids. With 2 bases removed from V and 4 bases from J, the gap between germline ends came to 9 bases. For the CDR3, the DNA is TGTGCCAGCAGCTTCGTCAGGTCCACCGGGGAGCTGTTTTTT. Translation: CASSFVRSTGELFF. Together with reference TRBV5-6 and TRBJ2-2, the CDR3 gives the full variable domain: DAGVTQSPTHLIKTRGQQVTLRCSPKSGHDTVSWYQQALGQGPQFIFQYYEEEERQRGNFPDRFSGHQFPNYSSELNVNALLLGDSALYLCASSFVRSTGELFFGEGSRLTVL.

The rearrangement uses TRBV2 and TRBJ1-5; D is perhaps TRBD1 (6 bases). Germline V gene sequence: CDR1 SNHLY, CDR2 FYNNEI. The CDR3 loop spans 18 amino acids. Trimming took 7 bases from V and 0 from J, leaving 22 bases between them. The CDR3 DNA is TGTGCCAGCAAGTTGGGGGGGGCAGCCTACAATAGCAATCAGCCCCAGCATTTT. Its translation: CASKLGGAAYNSNQPQHF.

The genes are TRBV6-1 and TRBJ1-6; D not resolved. Germline values: CDR1 MNHNS, CDR2 SASEGT. This CDR3 is built from 13 residues. Trimming cost V 3 bases and J 12 bases, with 12 bases left between them. This CDR3 reads CASSETTEGPLHF. CDR3 DNA: TGTGCCAGCAGTGAGACTACAGAAGGACCCCTCCACTTT.

The V call is TRBV30, the J call TRBJ1-4; possible D gene TRBD1, 5 bases. Germline CDR1 and CDR2: GTSNPN and SVGIG (reference sequence). There are 14 residues in the CDR3. V dropped 0 bases and J dropped 8 bases, with 13 bases sitting between them. CDR3 nucleotides: TGTGCCTGGAGTGTAGTGGGGGGGAGAGAAAAACTGTTTTTT. Its translation is CAWSVVGGREKLFF.

The chain combines TRBV29-1 with TRBJ1-1, with TRBD1 as a possible D gene (5 bases). Germline V gives CDR1 SQVTM, CDR2 ANQGSEA. The length of the CDR3 is 11 residues. V was trimmed by 6 bases and J by 10 bases, leaving 15 bases between them. CDR3 DNA: TGCAGCGTCACCGGGCATAGGGGAGCTTTCTTT. Residues: CSVTGHRGAFF.

The J gene is TRBJ2-7, the V gene TRBV19, with a weak D call TRBD2 (5 bases). CDR1 LNHDA and CDR2 SQIVND come from the germline V gene (reference sequence). The V end was cut by 4 bases, the J end by 2 bases, with 12 bases between. This CDR3 comprises 14 residues. The CDR3 region is CASSRGPSAYEQYF. In DNA, the CDR3 is TGTGCCAGTAGTAGAGGGCCGAGCGCCTACGAGCAGTACTTC.

The rearrangement uses TRBV5-5 and TRBJ2-2, with a tentative D call TRBD1 (6 bases). Looked up from germline, CDR1 is SGHKS and CDR2 is YYEKEE (reference sequence). This CDR3 spans 15 amino acids. Trimming cost V 0 bases and J 4 bases, with 10 bases left between them. The CDR3 spells CASSLVGDTTGELFF. CDR3 DNA sequence: TGTGCCAGCAGCTTGGTAGGGGACACCACCGGGGAGCTGTTTTTT.

The chain joins TRBV10-2 to TRBJ2-3; 9 bases line up with TRBD1. The germline CDR1 and CDR2 sequences are WSHSY and SAAADI. The V segment lost 10 bases and the J segment 5 bases; nucleotides outside the gene matches: 7. The CDR3 spans 13 residues. CDR3 in amino acids: CATNRGREDTQYF. In nucleotides, the CDR3 is TGCGCCACCAACAGGGGGCGGGAAGATACGCAGTATTTT.